This T cell receptor (beta chain) was captured in a study of blood T cell repertoires in COVID-19. At the level of the study: Sites across the United States, Italy and Spain contributed samples from acute and convalescent COVID-19. Sources were T cells, B-cell-depleted T cells, or PBMCs; the material itself was cDNA or gDNA.

V lost 5 bases, J lost 6 bases, and 7 bases stayed unmatched. This CDR3 spans 12 amino acids. Germline CDR1 SQVTM, CDR2 ANQGSEA. As handled by the study authors: Estimation of nucleated cell counts was performed using reference gene primer amplification. The assay was immunoSEQ multiplex PCR, and TCRdb's table has in-frame clones only and misses some. V and J calls and clone size are given by that table; D and trimming were obtained from the DNA. The sample includes hundreds of thousands of clones, roughly 91% seen only once; the top ten take 4% to 5.5%. Sequencing was carried out using peripheral blood. This clonotype was sampled from a woman aged 25 to 45 with acute or convalescent COVID-19. The rearrangement uses TRBV29-1 and TRBJ2-7; 7 bases line up with TRBD1. The CDR3 sequence: CSVSKGGSEQYF. The CDR3 nucleotides are TGCAGCGTTAGTAAAGGGGGCAGCGAGCAGTACTTC.